Below, 24 T cell receptor beta chains from the same sample are listed, as sequenced in a study of T cell repertoires in ileal Crohn's disease. Sequencing used immunoSEQ multiplex PCR; TCRdb keeps in-frame clones, though not all of them. Of approximately 30,000 clones listed, 80% are singletons. The sequenced material came from ileal tissue. The receptors come from an adult with Crohn's disease.

V usage is TRBV27 and J usage is TRBJ1-5, with 7 nucleotides matching TRBD1. Germline V gene data show CDR1 as MNHEY and CDR2 as SMNVEV (reference sequence). The junction had 2 bases not matched to a gene; V was cut back by 3 bases and J by 3 bases. The CDR3 contains 14 residues. In nucleotides, the CDR3 is TGTGCCAGCAGTTTGACAGGGAACAATCAGCCCCAGCATTTT. It translates to CASSLTGNNQPQHF.

The chain recombines TRBV27 with TRBJ2-1; 7 nucleotides align to TRBD2. This CDR3 spans 16 amino acids. With 2 bases clipped from V and 6 bases from J, the junction kept 10 bases outside the gene matches. Per germline, CDR1 MNHEY and CDR2 SMNVEV (reference sequence). CDR3 nucleotide sequence: TGTGCCAGCAGTTTAGATTTAAGGGCGGGAGTCAATGAGCAGTTCTTC. This gives the protein CASSLDLRAGVNEQFF.

The CDR3 DNA sequence: TGTGCCAGCAGCTGGGACAGGGAGACCATATATTTT. Its translation is CASSWDRETIYF. This rearrangement joins TRBV7-2 to TRBJ1-3; 9 nucleotides align to TRBD1. This CDR3 has 12 amino acids. The germline gives CDR1 SGHTA, CDR2 FQGNSA. The V and J ends lost 4 bases and 10 bases, in that order; junction bases with no gene match: 2.

J is TRBJ1-2 and V is TRBV6-6; possible D gene TRBD1, 6 bases. Germline-derived CDR1 and CDR2 are MNHNY and SVGAGI (reference sequence). This CDR3 region has 14 residues. The V gene lost 5 bases and the J gene lost 2 bases, with 12 bases spanning the gap. This chain's CDR3 is CASSRIQGNYGYTF. The CDR3 DNA sequence: TGTGCCAGCAGTCGAATTCAGGGGAACTATGGCTACACCTTC.

V is TRBV9 and J is TRBJ2-1, with a weak D call TRBD1 (6 bases). Deletions cut 3 bases from V and 3 bases from J, with 13 bases between. The CDR3 is 15 residues long. Germline-derived CDR1 and CDR2 are SGDLS and YYNGEE. CDR3 amino acids: CASSETGYFYNEQFF. The CDR3 nucleotides read TGTGCCAGCAGCGAAACAGGGTATTTCTACAATGAGCAGTTCTTC. Using reference TRBV9 and TRBJ2-1 for the parts outside the CDR3, the full variable domain is DSGVTQTPKHLITATGQRVTLRCSPRSGDLSVYWYQQSLDQGLQFLIQYYNGEERAKGNILERFSAQQFPDLHSELNLSSLELGDSALYFCASSETGYFYNEQFFGPGTRLTVL.

The V gene is TRBV5-4, the J gene TRBJ1-4, with D hard to call. V dropped 4 bases and J dropped 0 bases, with 7 bases sitting between them. The CDR3 length is 14 residues. Per the germline V gene, CDR1 is SGHNT and CDR2 is YYREEE (reference sequence). CDR3 region: CASSRGSTNEKLFF. The CDR3 DNA sequence: TGTGCCAGCAGCCGGGGTTCAACTAATGAAAAACTGTTTTTT.

The chain carries TRBV19 and TRBJ2-7; 9 bases map to TRBD1. The CDR3 has 15 residues. In germline, CDR1 is LNHDA, CDR2 SQIVND (reference sequence). V trimming: 3 bases; J trimming: 4 bases; junction bases outside the gene matches: 7. The CDR3: CASSIPGQGPYEQYF. The CDR3 DNA reads as TGTGCCAGTAGTATCCCGGGACAGGGCCCATACGAGCAGTACTTC.

This sequence joins TRBV2 and TRBJ1-4, with no clear D. The CDR3 consists of 14 residues. The germline V and J ends were trimmed by 6 bases and 11 bases, with 19 bases remaining between them. CDR1 and CDR2 (germline): SNHLY, FYNNEI. As DNA, the CDR3 is TGTGCCAGCAGCGGGGTCTCAGGTCCGCGTAAACTGTTTTTT. Its translation: CASSGVSGPRKLFF.

V and J are TRBV7-2 and TRBJ1-3, with TRBD1 identical over 11 bases. Germline values: CDR1 SGHTA, CDR2 FQGNSA. The CDR3 extends over 17 amino acids. J gave up 10 bases and V 5 bases, and 16 bases lay outside the gene matches. CDR3 protein: CASSTAPSGTGGTTIYF. In nucleotides, the CDR3 is TGTGCCAGCAGCACAGCCCCCTCCGGGACAGGGGGAACTACCATATATTTT.

This clone was picked up a small number of times. This chain joins TRBV5-5 and TRBJ2-3, with 10 bases that match TRBD2. CDR3 length: 16 residues. Germline CDR1 is SGHKS and CDR2 is YYEKEE (reference sequence). V shed 3 bases, J shed 2 bases, and the junction held 6 bases outside the gene matches. The CDR3 bases are TGTGCCAGCAGCTCACATAGCGGGAGGCCCACAGATACGCAGTATTTT. It translates to CASSSHSGRPTDTQYF.

This chain uses TRBV27 with TRBJ1-1; 7 bases agree with TRBD1. J gave up 5 bases and V 2 bases, and 11 bases lay outside the gene matches. The CDR3 spans 16 residues. CDR1 and CDR2 (germline): MNHEY, SMNVEV (reference sequence). CDR3 region: CASSLDRRGRETEAFF. CDR3 bases: TGTGCCAGCAGTTTAGATCGGAGGGGGCGTGAGACTGAAGCTTTCTTT.

The chain links TRBV6-1 to TRBJ1-5; the D gene is possibly TRBD1 (5 bases). CDR3 length: 15 amino acids. Trimming shortened V by 2 bases and J by 0 bases, and 8 bases separated the two germline ends. Germline CDR1 MNHNS, CDR2 SASEGT. DNA for the CDR3: TGTGCCAGCAGTGAACAGGGTGGTAGCAATCAGCCCCAGCATTTT. As protein: CASSEQGGSNQPQHF.

The chain joins TRBV5-1 to TRBJ2-2, with 11 positions matching TRBD1. CDR3 length: 16 residues. CDR1 and CDR2 from the germline V gene are SGHRS and YFSETQ. The trim removed 3 bases at V and 5 bases at J, leaving 6 bases unmatched. The CDR3: CASSSGQGVGTGELFF. Written as DNA, the CDR3 is TGCGCCAGCAGCTCGGGACAGGGGGTCGGGACCGGGGAGCTGTTTTTT.

This clone came up a few times. The chain is built from TRBV6-6 and TRBJ2-3; 7 nucleotides match TRBD2. In germline, CDR1 is MNHNY, CDR2 SVGAGI (reference sequence). J gave up 4 bases and V 2 bases, and 9 bases lay outside the gene matches. The CDR3 sequence is 16 residues long. The CDR3 nucleotides are TGTGCCAGCAGTTACCTGGTGCGGGGGAGGGCAGATACGCAGTATTTT. This gives the protein CASSYLVRGRADTQYF.

This clone was observed a few times. The chain joins TRBV6-5 to TRBJ1-5; a weak D match, TRBD1 (5 bases). This CDR3 is built from 13 residues. Germline CDR1 and CDR2: MNHEY and SVGAGI. V was shortened by 5 bases and J by 4 bases, with 9 bases between the two germline ends. CDR3: CASSQDRNQPQHF. CDR3 DNA sequence: TGTGCCAGCAGTCAAGACAGAAATCAGCCCCAGCATTTT.

This clone was detected a few times. The rearrangement joins TRBV19 to TRBJ1-2; 7 positions agree with TRBD1. CDR1 is LNHDA and CDR2 is SQIVND in the germline V gene (reference sequence). J was trimmed by 8 bases and V by 6 bases; bases with no gene match: 9. This CDR3 spans 13 amino acids. CDR3 coding DNA: TGTGCCAGTAGAAAAGACAGGGATGGCGGCTACACCTTC. Its translation: CASRKDRDGGYTF.

The chain couples TRBV6-5 to TRBJ1-2, with TRBD1 matching over 9 bases. In germline, CDR1 is MNHEY, CDR2 SVGAGI. The CDR3 loop spans 13 amino acids. The J segment lost 3 bases and the V segment lost 4 bases, leaving 0 bases of the junction unmatched. The CDR3 loop is CASSWDRDYGYTF. As DNA, the CDR3 is TGTGCCAGCAGTTGGGACAGGGACTATGGCTACACCTTC.

The V gene is TRBV7-9, the J gene TRBJ1-5; no clear D gene. V was cut by 8 bases and J by 7 bases, with 21 bases left in between. The V gene's germline CDR1 is SEHNR and CDR2 FQNEAQ (reference sequence). This CDR3 is 15 amino acids long. CDR3 nucleotides: TGTGCCAGCTCCCCCTCATCCGGAGTAAACCAGCCCCAGCATTTT. It specifies CASSPSSGVNQPQHF.

This chain links TRBV4-3 with TRBJ2-1, with 8 bases aligning to TRBD1. The CDR3 totals 17 residues. V lost 0 bases to trimming and J lost 2 bases; unmatched junction nucleotides: 6. Per the germline V gene, CDR1 is LGHNA and CDR2 is YSLEER. Here the CDR3 DNA reads TGCGCCAGCAGCCAAGATTCAGGGGGCACGGCCTACAATGAGCAGTTCTTC. Amino acids: CASSQDSGGTAYNEQFF.

The chain recombines TRBV19 with TRBJ2-1; no definite D call. This CDR3 contains 14 residues. Germline CDR1 and CDR2: LNHDA and SQIVND (reference sequence). V was shortened by 6 bases and J by 3 bases, with 12 bases between the two germline ends. The CDR3, as DNA: TGTGCCAGTAGCCGCCGGGTCGGCTACAATGAGCAGTTCTTC. Its protein is CASSRRVGYNEQFF.

The CDR3 DNA sequence: TGCGCCAGCGCCCAGGGCCCGAATCAGCCCCAGCATTTT. This encodes CASAQGPNQPQHF. This chain uses TRBV5-1 with TRBJ1-5, with D possibly TRBD1 on 5 matching bases. Between the trimmed V and J ends, which lost 7 bases and 4 bases, there was a span of 12 bases. Germline CDR1 SGHRS, CDR2 YFSETQ. The CDR3 length is 13 residues.

This clone was recorded once. The gene calls are TRBV5-1 and TRBJ2-7, with 7 bases lining up with TRBD2. V dropped 5 bases and J dropped 3; count of bases not matched to a gene: 14. The CDR3 is 16 residues long. The germline CDR1 and CDR2 sequences are SGHRS and YFSETQ. The CDR3 DNA reads as TGCGCCAGCAGTAGTGGAGGGAGGGGAAACTTCTACGAGCAGTACTTC. Protein product: CASSSGGRGNFYEQYF.

J is TRBJ2-1 and V is TRBV6-1; D ambiguous. This CDR3 is built from 14 residues. The ends were cut back, 1 base at V and 6 bases at J, with 10 bases in the middle. Germline values: CDR1 MNHNS, CDR2 SASEGT. The CDR3 loop is CASSEDFLSNEQFF. Written as DNA, the CDR3 is TGTGCCAGCAGTGAAGATTTTTTGAGCAATGAGCAGTTCTTC.

The V call is TRBV1, the J call TRBJ1-1; whether TRBD1, the table's D call, matches the DNA was not checked. TRBV1 is shown as a pseudogene. CDR3 length: 18 amino acids. CDR3 loop: CTSSQEMASIPRNTEAFF. CDR3 nucleotide sequence: TGCACCAGCAGCCAAGAGATGGCCTCAATACCCCGGAACACTGAAGCTTTCTTT.